This T cell receptor beta chain was captured by sequencing in a study of blood T cell repertoires in COVID-19. For the study at large: T cells, B-cell-depleted T cells, or PBMCs supplied cDNA or gDNA.

In the authors' workflow: Reference gene primer amplification yielded estimated nucleated cell counts. Profiling relied on immunoSEQ multiplex PCR, and the TCRdb table lists in-frame clones only, not all of them. For V, J and clone size, that table is used; D and trimming come from the DNA. The sample lists 95,000 to 100,000 clones; approximately 84% were seen once. The germline V and J ends were trimmed by 2 bases and 4 bases, with 11 bases remaining between them. This CDR3 contains 14 residues. The V gene's germline CDR1 is SGHTA and CDR2 FQGNSA. The sequence derives from a woman in her fifties or sixties with acute or convalescent COVID-19. The chain is built from TRBV7-2 and TRBJ1-1, with D unclear. The sequenced sample consisted of peripheral blood. CDR3 bases: TGTGCCAGCAGCTTAAGGAGGGTTGGCACTGAAGCTTTCTTT. Translation gives CASSLRRVGTEAFF.